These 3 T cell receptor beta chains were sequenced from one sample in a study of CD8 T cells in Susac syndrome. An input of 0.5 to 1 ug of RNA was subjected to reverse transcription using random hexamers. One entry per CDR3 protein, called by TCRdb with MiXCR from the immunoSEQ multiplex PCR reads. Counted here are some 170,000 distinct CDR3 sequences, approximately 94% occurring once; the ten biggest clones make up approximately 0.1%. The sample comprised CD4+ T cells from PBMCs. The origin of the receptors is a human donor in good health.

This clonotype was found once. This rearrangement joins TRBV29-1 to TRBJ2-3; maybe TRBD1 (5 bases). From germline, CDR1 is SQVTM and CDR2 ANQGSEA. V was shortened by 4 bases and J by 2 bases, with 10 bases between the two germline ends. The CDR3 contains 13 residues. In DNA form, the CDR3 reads TGCAGCGTTGGACAGACGTACACAGATACGCAGTATTTT. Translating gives CSVGQTYTDTQYF.

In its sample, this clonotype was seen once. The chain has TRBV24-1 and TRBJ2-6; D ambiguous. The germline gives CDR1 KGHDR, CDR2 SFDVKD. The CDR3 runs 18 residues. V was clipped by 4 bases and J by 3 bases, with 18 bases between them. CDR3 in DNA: TGTGCCACCAGTGAATCCCAAGCCGGGCTTGGTGGGGCCAACGTCCTGACTTTC. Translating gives CATSESQAGLGGANVLTF.

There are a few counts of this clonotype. The CDR3 DNA is TGTGCCAGCAGCAAACGACCGGGGGGTGAGCAGTTCTTC. This translates into CASSKRPGGEQFF. V and J are TRBV7-2 and TRBJ2-1; TRBD2 aligns across 7 bases. V lost 5 bases, J lost 9 bases, and 7 bases stayed unmatched. This CDR3 has 13 residues. Germline-derived CDR1 and CDR2 are SGHTA and FQGNSA.